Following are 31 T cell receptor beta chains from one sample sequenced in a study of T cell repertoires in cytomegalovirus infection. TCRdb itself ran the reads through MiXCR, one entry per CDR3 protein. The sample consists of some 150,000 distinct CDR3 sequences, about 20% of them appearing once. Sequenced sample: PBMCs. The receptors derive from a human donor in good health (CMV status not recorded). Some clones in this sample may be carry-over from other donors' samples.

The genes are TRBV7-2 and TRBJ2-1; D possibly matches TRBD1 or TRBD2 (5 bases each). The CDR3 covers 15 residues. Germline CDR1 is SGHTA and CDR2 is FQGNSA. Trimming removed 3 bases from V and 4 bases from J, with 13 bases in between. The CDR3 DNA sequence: TGTGCCAGCAGCTTCCCGGGACGGGAATACAATGAGCAGTTCTTC. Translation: CASSFPGREYNEQFF. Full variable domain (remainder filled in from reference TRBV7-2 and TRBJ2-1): GAGVSQSPSNKVTEKGKDVELRCDPISGHTALYWYRQSLGQGLEFLIYFQGNSAPDKSGLPSDRFSAERTGGSVSTLTIQRTQQEDSAVYLCASSFPGREYNEQFFGPGTRLTVL.

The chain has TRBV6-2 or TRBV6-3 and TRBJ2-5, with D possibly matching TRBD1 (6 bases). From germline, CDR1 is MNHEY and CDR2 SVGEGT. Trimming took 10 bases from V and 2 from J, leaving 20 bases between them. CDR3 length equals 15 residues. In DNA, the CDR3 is TGTGCCAACAACCCAAACCCCGACAGGCAAGAGACCCAGTACTTC. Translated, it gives CANNPNPDRQETQYF.

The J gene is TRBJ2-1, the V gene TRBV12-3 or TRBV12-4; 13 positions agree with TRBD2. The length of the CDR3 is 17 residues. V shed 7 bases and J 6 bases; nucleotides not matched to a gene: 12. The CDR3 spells CASTVTSGGLAVNEQFF. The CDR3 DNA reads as TGTGCCAGCACTGTGACTAGCGGGGGGCTAGCGGTCAATGAGCAGTTCTTC.

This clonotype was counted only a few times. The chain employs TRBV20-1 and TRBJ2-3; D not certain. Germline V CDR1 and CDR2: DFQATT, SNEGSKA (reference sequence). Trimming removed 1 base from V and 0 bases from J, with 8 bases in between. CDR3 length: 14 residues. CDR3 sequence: CSARGWESTDTQYF. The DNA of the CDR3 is TGCAGTGCTAGAGGTTGGGAAAGCACAGATACGCAGTATTTT.

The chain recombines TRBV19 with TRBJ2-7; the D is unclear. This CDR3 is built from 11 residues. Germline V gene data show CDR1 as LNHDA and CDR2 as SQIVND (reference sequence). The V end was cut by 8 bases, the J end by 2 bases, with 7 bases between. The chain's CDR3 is CASGQAYEQYF. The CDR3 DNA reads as TGTGCCAGTGGCCAAGCCTACGAGCAGTACTTC.

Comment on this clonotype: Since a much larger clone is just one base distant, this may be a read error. CDR3: CASSLGQMNTGEPFF. The CDR3 DNA is TGTGCCAGCAGTTTAGGACAGATGAACACCGGGGAGCCGTTTTTT. V gene TRBV28 combines with J gene TRBJ2-2; possible D gene TRBD1, 6 bases. The CDR3 consists of 15 residues. Germline V gene lookup returns CDR1 MDHEN and CDR2 SYDVKM.

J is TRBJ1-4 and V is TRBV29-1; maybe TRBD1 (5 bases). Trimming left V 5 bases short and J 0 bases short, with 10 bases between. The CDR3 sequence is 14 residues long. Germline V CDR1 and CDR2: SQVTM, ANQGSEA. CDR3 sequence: CSVKRGSTNEKLFF. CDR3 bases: TGCAGCGTTAAAAGGGGTTCAACTAATGAAAAACTGTTTTTT.

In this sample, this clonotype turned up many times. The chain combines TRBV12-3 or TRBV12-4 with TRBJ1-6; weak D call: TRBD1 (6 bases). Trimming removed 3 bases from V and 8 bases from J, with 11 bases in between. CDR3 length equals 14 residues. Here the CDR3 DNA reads TGTGCCAGCAGTTTCTCAGGGGTCGATTCACCCCTCCACTTT. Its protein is CASSFSGVDSPLHF.

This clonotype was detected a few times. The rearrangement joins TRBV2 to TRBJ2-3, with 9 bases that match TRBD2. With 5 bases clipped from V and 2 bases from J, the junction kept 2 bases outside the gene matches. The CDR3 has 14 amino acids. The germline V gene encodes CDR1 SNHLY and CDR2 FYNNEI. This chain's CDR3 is CASSRGGATDTQYF. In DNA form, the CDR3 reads TGTGCCAGCAGTCGCGGGGGGGCCACAGATACGCAGTATTTT.

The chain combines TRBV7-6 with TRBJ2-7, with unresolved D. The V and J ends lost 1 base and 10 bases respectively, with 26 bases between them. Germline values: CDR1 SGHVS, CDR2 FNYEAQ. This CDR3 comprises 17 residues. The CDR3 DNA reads TGTGCCAGCAGCTTAGAAGTTGGCCAAAAGACTCCTGGGGATCAGTACTTC. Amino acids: CASSLEVGQKTPGDQYF.

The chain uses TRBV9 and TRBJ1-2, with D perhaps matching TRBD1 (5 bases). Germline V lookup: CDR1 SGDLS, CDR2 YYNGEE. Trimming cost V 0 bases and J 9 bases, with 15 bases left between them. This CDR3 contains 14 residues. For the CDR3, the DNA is TGTGCCAGCAGCGTAGTCACCGGGGCAGGAAGCTACACCTTC. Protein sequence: CASSVVTGAGSYTF. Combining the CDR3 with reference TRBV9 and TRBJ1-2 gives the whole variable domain DSGVTQTPKHLITATGQRVTLRCSPRSGDLSVYWYQQSLDQGLQFLIQYYNGEERAKGNILERFSAQQFPDLHSELNLSSLELGDSALYFCASSVVTGAGSYTFGSGTRLTVV.

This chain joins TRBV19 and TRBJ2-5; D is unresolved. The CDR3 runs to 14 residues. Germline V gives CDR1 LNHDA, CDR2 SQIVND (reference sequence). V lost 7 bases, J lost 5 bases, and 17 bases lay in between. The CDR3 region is CASKEFPEGETQYF. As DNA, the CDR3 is TGTGCCAGTAAGGAATTCCCGGAAGGGGAGACCCAGTACTTC.

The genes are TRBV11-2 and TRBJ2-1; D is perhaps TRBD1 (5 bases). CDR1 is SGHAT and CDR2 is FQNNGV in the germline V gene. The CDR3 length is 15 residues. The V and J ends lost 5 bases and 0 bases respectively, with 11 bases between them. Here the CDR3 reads CASSRAGRSYNEQFF. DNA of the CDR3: TGTGCCAGCAGCCGCGCAGGGCGCTCCTACAATGAGCAGTTCTTC.

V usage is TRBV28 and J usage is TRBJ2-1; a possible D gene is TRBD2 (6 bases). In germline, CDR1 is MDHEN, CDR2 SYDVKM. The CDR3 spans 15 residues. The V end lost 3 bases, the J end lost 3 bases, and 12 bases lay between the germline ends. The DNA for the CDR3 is TGTGCCAGCAGTTTTCGTTTAGCGGACTACAATGAGCAGTTCTTC. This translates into CASSFRLADYNEQFF.

CDR3 sequence reads: CAWSVMNTEAFF. CDR3 nucleotides: TGTGCCTGGAGTGTCATGAACACTGAAGCTTTCTTT. This rearrangement joins TRBV30 to TRBJ1-1; D not resolved. V lost 0 bases to trimming and J lost 0 bases, with 2 bases between them. Germline V CDR1 and CDR2: GTSNPN, SVGIG (reference sequence). The CDR3 has 12 amino acids.

The CDR3 bases are TGTGCCAGCAGGAGGACGGTGGGCGAAGCAGATACGCAGTATTTT. Amino acids: CASRRTVGEADTQYF. This chain uses TRBV6-1 with TRBJ2-3; D uncertain. This CDR3 contains 15 residues. V gave up 6 bases and J gave up 4 bases, with 17 bases separating them. CDR1 and CDR2 from the germline V gene are MNHNS and SASEGT.

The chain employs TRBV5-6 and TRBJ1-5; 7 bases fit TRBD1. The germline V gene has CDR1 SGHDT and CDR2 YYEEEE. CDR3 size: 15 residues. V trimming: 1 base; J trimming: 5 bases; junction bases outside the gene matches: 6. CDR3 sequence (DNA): TGTGCCAGCAGCTTGAGACGGACAGGATATCAGCCCCAGCATTTT. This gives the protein CASSLRRTGYQPQHF.

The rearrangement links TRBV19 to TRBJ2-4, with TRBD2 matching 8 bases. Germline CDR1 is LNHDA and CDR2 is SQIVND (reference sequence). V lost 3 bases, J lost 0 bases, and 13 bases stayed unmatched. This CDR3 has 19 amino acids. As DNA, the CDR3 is TGTGCCAGTAGTATGAGGAGCGGGGGAGCCGAGATAGCCAAAAACATTCAGTACTTC. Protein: CASSMRSGGAEIAKNIQYF.

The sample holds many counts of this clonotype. The CDR3 DNA follows: TGTGCCACCAGCAGAGGTGGGGCCCGCGACGATTCACCCCTCCACTTT. Its translation: CATSRGGARDDSPLHF. V usage is TRBV15 and J usage is TRBJ1-6; a possible D gene is TRBD1 (5 bases). The CDR3 covers 16 residues. Germline values: CDR1 LNHNV, CDR2 YYDKDF (reference sequence). V was shortened by 1 base and J by 8 bases, with 15 bases between the two germline ends.

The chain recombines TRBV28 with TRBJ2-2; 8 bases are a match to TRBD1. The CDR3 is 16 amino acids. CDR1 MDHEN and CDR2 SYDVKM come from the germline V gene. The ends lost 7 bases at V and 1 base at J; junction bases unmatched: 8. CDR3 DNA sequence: TGTGCCAGCACTCGTGCGGACAGGGAGAACACCGGGGAGCTGTTTTTT. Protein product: CASTRADRENTGELFF.

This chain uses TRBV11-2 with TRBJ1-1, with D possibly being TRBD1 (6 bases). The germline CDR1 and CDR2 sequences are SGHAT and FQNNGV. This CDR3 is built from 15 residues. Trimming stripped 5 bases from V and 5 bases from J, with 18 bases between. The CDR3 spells CASSRNRVGLTEAFF. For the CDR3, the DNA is TGTGCCAGCAGCAGAAACAGGGTAGGTTTGACTGAAGCTTTCTTT.

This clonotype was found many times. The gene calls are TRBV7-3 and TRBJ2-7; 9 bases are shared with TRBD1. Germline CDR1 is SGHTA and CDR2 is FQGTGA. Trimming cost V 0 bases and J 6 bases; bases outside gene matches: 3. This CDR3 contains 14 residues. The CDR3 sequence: CASSLTETGGEQYF. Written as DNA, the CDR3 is TGTGCCAGCAGCTTAACAGAGACAGGGGGCGAGCAGTACTTC.

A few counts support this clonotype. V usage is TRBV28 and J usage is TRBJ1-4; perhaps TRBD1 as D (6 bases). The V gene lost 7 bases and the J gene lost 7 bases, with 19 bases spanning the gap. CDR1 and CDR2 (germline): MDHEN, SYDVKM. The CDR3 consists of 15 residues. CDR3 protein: CASNPAGGPFEKLFF. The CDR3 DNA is TGTGCCAGCAACCCGGCGGGGGGGCCCTTTGAAAAACTGTTTTTT.

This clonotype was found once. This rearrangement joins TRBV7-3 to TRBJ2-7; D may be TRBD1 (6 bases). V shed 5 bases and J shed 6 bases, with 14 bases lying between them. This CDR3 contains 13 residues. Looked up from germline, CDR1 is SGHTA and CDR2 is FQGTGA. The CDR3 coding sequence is TGTGCCAGCAGCCCCCCAGGGGTGTGCGAGCAGTACTTC. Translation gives CASSPPGVCEQYF.

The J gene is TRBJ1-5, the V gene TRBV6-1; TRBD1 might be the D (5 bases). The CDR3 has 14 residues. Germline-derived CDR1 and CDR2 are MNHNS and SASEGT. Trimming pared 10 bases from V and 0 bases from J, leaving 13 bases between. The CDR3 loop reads CATMDGHSNQPQHF. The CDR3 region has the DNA TGTGCCACAATGGACGGACATAGCAATCAGCCCCAGCATTTT.

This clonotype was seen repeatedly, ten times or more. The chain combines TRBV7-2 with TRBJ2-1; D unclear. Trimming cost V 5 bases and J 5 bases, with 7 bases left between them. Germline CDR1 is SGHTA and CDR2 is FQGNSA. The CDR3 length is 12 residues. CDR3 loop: CASSQADNEQFF. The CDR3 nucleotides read TGTGCCAGCAGCCAAGCAGACAATGAGCAGTTCTTC.

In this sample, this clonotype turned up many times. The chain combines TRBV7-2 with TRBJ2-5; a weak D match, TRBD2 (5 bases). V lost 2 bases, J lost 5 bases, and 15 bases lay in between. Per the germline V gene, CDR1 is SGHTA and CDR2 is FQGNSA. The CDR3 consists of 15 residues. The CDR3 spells CASSLSRGFGETQYF. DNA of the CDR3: TGTGCCAGCAGCTTATCCCGGGGATTCGGGGAGACCCAGTACTTC.

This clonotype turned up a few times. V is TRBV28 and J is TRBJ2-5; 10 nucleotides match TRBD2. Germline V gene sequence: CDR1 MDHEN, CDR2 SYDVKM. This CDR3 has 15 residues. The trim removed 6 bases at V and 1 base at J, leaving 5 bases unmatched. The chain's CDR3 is CASSPSGGGQETQYF. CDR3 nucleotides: TGTGCCAGCAGCCCTAGCGGGGGAGGCCAAGAGACCCAGTACTTC.

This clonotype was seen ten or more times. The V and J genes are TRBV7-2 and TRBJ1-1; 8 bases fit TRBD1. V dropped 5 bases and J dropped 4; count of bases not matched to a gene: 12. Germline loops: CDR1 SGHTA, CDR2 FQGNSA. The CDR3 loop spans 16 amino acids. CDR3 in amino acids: CASSRRTGTGTTEAFF. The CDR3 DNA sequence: TGTGCCAGCAGCCGACGGACAGGGACTGGAACCACTGAAGCTTTCTTT. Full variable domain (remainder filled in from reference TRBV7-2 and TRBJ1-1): GAGVSQSPSNKVTEKGKDVELRCDPISGHTALYWYRQSLGQGLEFLIYFQGNSAPDKSGLPSDRFSAERTGGSVSTLTIQRTQQEDSAVYLCASSRRTGTGTTEAFFGQGTRLTVV.

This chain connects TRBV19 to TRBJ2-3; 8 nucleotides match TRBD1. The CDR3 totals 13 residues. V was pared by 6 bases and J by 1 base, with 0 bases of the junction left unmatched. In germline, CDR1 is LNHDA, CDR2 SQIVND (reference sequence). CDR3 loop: CASRDRGTDTQYF. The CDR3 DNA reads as TGTGCCAGTAGGGACAGGGGCACAGATACGCAGTATTTT.

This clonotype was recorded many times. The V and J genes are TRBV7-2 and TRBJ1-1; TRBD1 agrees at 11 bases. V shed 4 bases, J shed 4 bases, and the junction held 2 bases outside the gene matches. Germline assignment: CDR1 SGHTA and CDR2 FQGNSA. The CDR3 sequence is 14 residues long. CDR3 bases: TGTGCCAGCAGCTCCGGACAGGGGGCCACTGAAGCTTTCTTT. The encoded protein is CASSSGQGATEAFF.